Listed here are 26 T cell receptor beta chains from one sample, sequenced in a study of T cell responses to AZD1222 COVID-19 vaccine. The table came from immunoSEQ multiplex PCR; TCRdb's copy has only in-frame clones and leaves some out. The sample has over 150,000 clones, 90% seen once; the top ten hold approximately 19%. This material consisted of peripheral blood, taken on day 0 of AZD1222 vaccination. The receptor set was obtained from an adult in good health.

The J gene is TRBJ1-2, the V gene TRBV30, with no clear D. CDR3 length equals 12 residues. Germline-derived CDR1 and CDR2 are GTSNPN and SVGIG (reference sequence). The V and J ends lost 0 bases and 3 bases respectively, with 5 bases between them. Here the CDR3 DNA reads TGTGCCTGGAGTGTGAATGACTATGGCTACACCTTC. Protein: CAWSVNDYGYTF.

The V gene is TRBV6-5, the J gene TRBJ2-1, with D possibly TRBD2 on 6 matching bases. V lost 8 bases, J lost 5 bases, and 19 bases lay in between. Germline V gene sequence: CDR1 MNHEY, CDR2 SVGAGI. CDR3 size: 15 residues. The CDR3 spells CASGPPGTLDNEQFF. In DNA form, the CDR3 reads TGTGCCAGCGGACCCCCAGGGACTCTCGACAATGAGCAGTTCTTC.

This chain joins TRBV5-1 and TRBJ1-3; weak D call: TRBD1 (5 bases). This CDR3 has 13 residues. CDR1 and CDR2 (germline): SGHRS, YFSETQ. The CDR3 DNA reads TGCGCGTCGGGGCAGGGTAGTGGAAACACCATATATTTT. Residues: CASGQGSGNTIYF.

The chain carries TRBV6-6 and TRBJ2-1; 8 nucleotides agree with TRBD2. V trimming: 3 bases; J trimming: 0 bases; junction bases outside the gene matches: 4. CDR1 and CDR2 from the germline V gene are MNHNY and SVGAGI (reference sequence). This CDR3 has 16 amino acids. The CDR3 nucleotides read TGTGCCAGCAGTTATGGCGGGGGGCTCTCCTACAATGAGCAGTTCTTC. Amino acid sequence: CASSYGGGLSYNEQFF.

The chain recombines TRBV7-2 with TRBJ1-3; 7 bases line up with TRBD1. This CDR3 contains 13 residues. V lost 5 bases, J lost 4 bases, and 2 bases stayed unmatched. Germline loops: CDR1 SGHTA, CDR2 FQGNSA. The CDR3 sequence: CASSPRGGNTIYF. CDR3 DNA: TGTGCCAGCAGCCCCAGGGGGGGAAACACCATATATTTT.

The CDR3 region is CASGSGQGVEQFF. CDR3 DNA sequence: TGTGCCAGCGGGTCCGGACAGGGAGTTGAGCAGTTCTTC. The rearrangement links TRBV7-3 to TRBJ2-1, with 8 positions matching TRBD1. The CDR3 runs 13 residues. The germline V gene encodes CDR1 SGHTA and CDR2 FQGTGA. V was pared by 8 bases and J by 9 bases, with 9 bases of the junction left unmatched.

The V gene is TRBV6-5, the J gene TRBJ1-2; D is undetermined. The germline gives CDR1 MNHEY, CDR2 SVGAGI. The CDR3 is made up of 12 amino acids. V was shortened by 8 bases and J by 4 bases, with 11 bases between the two germline ends. The CDR3 DNA sequence: TGTGCCAGCGCGAACCTTAGCTATGGCTACACCTTC. Encoded protein: CASANLSYGYTF.

The chain links TRBV7-2 to TRBJ1-3; 7 nucleotides match TRBD1. The V gene end was trimmed by 4 bases and the J gene end by 0 bases; junction bases not matched to a gene: 0. The CDR3 has 14 amino acids. The V gene's germline CDR1 is SGHTA and CDR2 FQGNSA. The CDR3 DNA reads TGTGCCAGCAGCTGGACAGGCTCTGGAAACACCATATATTTT. It is translated as CASSWTGSGNTIYF. The variable domain in full, with the rest retrieved from reference TRBV7-2 and TRBJ1-3, is GAGVSQSPSNKVTEKGKDVELRCDPISGHTALYWYRQSLGQGLEFLIYFQGNSAPDKSGLPSDRFSAERTGGSVSTLTIQRTQQEDSAVYLCASSWTGSGNTIYFGEGSWLTVV.

This sequence joins TRBV19 and TRBJ2-5, with 7 nucleotides matching TRBD2. V shed 0 bases and J 4 bases; nucleotides not matched to a gene: 5. Per the germline V gene, CDR1 is LNHDA and CDR2 is SQIVND (reference sequence). The CDR3 is 15 amino acids. CDR3: CASSIDREGRETQYF. The CDR3 coding sequence is TGTGCCAGTAGTATAGACAGGGAGGGAAGAGAGACCCAGTACTTC.

This clone was found once. The chain couples TRBV6-1 to TRBJ2-1, with D possibly matching TRBD2 (6 bases). The CDR3 length is 16 residues. Germline V gene lookup returns CDR1 MNHNS and CDR2 SASEGT. Trimming cost V 0 bases and J 2 bases, with 11 bases left between them. CDR3 region: CASSEAGAGPYNEQFF. The CDR3 bases are TGTGCCAGCAGTGAAGCCGGGGCGGGACCCTACAATGAGCAGTTCTTC.

The V call is TRBV7-9, the J call TRBJ1-4; TRBD1 might be the D (6 bases). V was cut by 7 bases and J by 4 bases, with 19 bases left in between. Per the germline V gene, CDR1 is SEHNR and CDR2 is FQNEAQ (reference sequence). The CDR3 is 16 amino acids. The CDR3 protein is CASTPRGTGGNEKLFF. The CDR3, as DNA: TGTGCCAGCACCCCTAGGGGGACGGGGGGTAATGAAAAACTGTTTTTT.

This chain uses TRBV6-5 with TRBJ1-5, with D unclear. The germline gives CDR1 MNHEY, CDR2 SVGAGI. V gave up 0 bases and J gave up 11 bases, with 14 bases separating them. The CDR3 runs to 14 residues. The CDR3 region is CASSYSKMVGTQHF. DNA for the CDR3: TGTGCCAGCAGTTACTCGAAGATGGTGGGGACCCAGCATTTT.

This chain connects TRBV30 to TRBJ1-2; D call uncertain. The CDR3 has 17 amino acids. V lost 4 bases to trimming and J lost 1 base, with 22 bases between them. The germline gives CDR1 GTSNPN, CDR2 SVGIG (reference sequence). The CDR3 protein is CAWIPFDYRSLNYGYTF. The CDR3 DNA sequence: TGTGCCTGGATACCCTTCGACTACCGATCACTTAACTATGGCTACACCTTC.

V gene TRBV7-2 combines with J gene TRBJ2-1; 12 nucleotides agree with TRBD2. Germline assignment: CDR1 SGHTA and CDR2 FQGNSA. CDR3 length: 17 amino acids. V shed 1 base and J 6 bases; nucleotides not matched to a gene: 7. The CDR3 DNA follows: TGTGCCAGCAGCTTAGTTCTAGCGGGGGGGAGAGGCAATGAGCAGTTCTTC. Protein product: CASSLVLAGGRGNEQFF.

Comment on this clone: This specimen includes other DNA sequences encoding the same CDR3. The chain uses TRBV9 and TRBJ1-4; no definite D call. CDR1 is SGDLS and CDR2 is YYNGEE in the germline V gene. CDR3 length equals 12 residues. V was pared by 4 bases and J by 4 bases, with 5 bases between. The CDR3 loop reads CASSRDNEKLFF. CDR3 DNA: TGTGCCAGCAGCAGGGATAATGAAAAACTGTTTTTT.

Here the CDR3 DNA reads TGTGCCAGCAGCACGTCCCGGAAAGTAAATGGCTACACCTTC. Protein sequence: CASSTSRKVNGYTF. V is TRBV7-2 and J is TRBJ1-2; D gene unclear. Germline V CDR1 and CDR2: SGHTA, FQGNSA. V lost 5 bases and J lost 6, with 16 bases in between. The CDR3 totals 14 residues.

V and J are TRBV7-3 and TRBJ2-1, with D possibly matching TRBD1 (6 bases). V was cut by 4 bases and J by 5 bases, with 9 bases left in between. The CDR3 totals 13 residues. Germline V gene data show CDR1 as SGHTA and CDR2 as FQGTGA. For the CDR3, the DNA is TGTGCCAGCAGCTCCCGACAGGACAATGAGCAGTTCTTC. Protein product: CASSSRQDNEQFF. Full variable domain (missing parts from reference TRBV7-3 and TRBJ2-1): GAGVSQTPSNKVTEKGKYVELRCDPISGHTALYWYRQSLGQGPEFLIYFQGTGAADDSGLPNDRFFAVRPEGSVSTLKIQRTERGDSAVYLCASSSRQDNEQFFGPGTRLTVL.

The chain combines TRBV3-1 (or the pseudogene TRBV3-2) with TRBJ1-6; D uncertain. The CDR3 sequence is 14 residues long. CDR1 is LGHDT and CDR2 is YNNKEL in the germline V gene (reference sequence). The V end lost 1 base, the J end lost 8 bases, and 9 bases lay between the germline ends. The CDR3 sequence is CASSQVVGYSPLHF. The CDR3 DNA is TGTGCCAGCAGCCAAGTCGTCGGTTATTCACCCCTCCACTTT.

The CDR3 region has the DNA TGTGCCAGCAGTGAAAGGGCAGGGGGCACTGAAGCTTTCTTT. Its protein is CASSERAGGTEAFF. The gene calls are TRBV2 and TRBJ1-1, with 7 nucleotides matching TRBD1. The CDR3 extends over 14 amino acids. Trimming removed 2 bases from V and 4 bases from J; junction bases left unmatched: 4. Germline V CDR1 and CDR2: SNHLY, FYNNEI.

This chain connects TRBV30 to TRBJ2-2, with TRBD1 identical over 8 bases. Per the germline V gene, CDR1 is GTSNPN and CDR2 is SVGIG (reference sequence). The length of the CDR3 is 16 residues. Germline trimming cut 4 bases from V and 5 bases from J; bases unmatched to any gene: 12. CDR3 loop: CAWTLVRTGRTGELFF. The CDR3 nucleotides read TGTGCCTGGACCCTAGTTCGGACAGGGCGGACCGGGGAGCTGTTTTTT.

This chain connects TRBV19 to TRBJ1-5; 8 positions match TRBD1. The CDR3 length is 16 residues. Trimming took 3 bases from V and 5 from J; bases not matched to a gene: 9. The germline V gene has CDR1 LNHDA and CDR2 SQIVND (reference sequence). In DNA, the CDR3 is TGTGCCAGTAGTATCCCGCACAGGGGGGTGTATCAGCCCCAGCATTTT. Encoded protein: CASSIPHRGVYQPQHF.

The CDR3 DNA is TGCGCCAGCAGCCAGAACCTGGTGTTAGGCTACACCTTC. Translation: CASSQNLVLGYTF. The chain carries TRBV4-1 and TRBJ1-2; D is undetermined. The CDR3 spans 13 residues. The V gene lost 3 bases and the J gene lost 8 bases, with 13 bases spanning the gap. Germline assignment: CDR1 MGHRA and CDR2 YSYEKL.

This chain joins TRBV27 and TRBJ2-1; D gene ambiguous. The CDR3 length is 15 residues. V lost 2 bases and J lost 0, with 8 bases in between. CDR1 is MNHEY, CDR2 SMNVEV, per germline (reference sequence). CDR3 bases: TGTGCCAGCAGTTTAGGCAGGAGCTCCTACAATGAGCAGTTCTTC. It specifies CASSLGRSSYNEQFF.

This chain links TRBV7-3 with TRBJ2-1; tentatively, D is TRBD1 or TRBD2 (5 bases each). Germline V gene sequence: CDR1 SGHTA, CDR2 FQGTGA. Trimming pared 3 bases from V and 4 bases from J, leaving 10 bases between. The CDR3 sequence is 14 residues long. Here the CDR3 DNA reads TGTGCCAGCAGCTTGGGGACGCAATACAATGAGCAGTTCTTC. Translating it yields CASSLGTQYNEQFF.

This chain uses TRBV3-1 (or the pseudogene TRBV3-2) with TRBJ2-7; D is perhaps TRBD1 (5 bases). Germline V gene sequence: CDR1 LGHDT, CDR2 YNNKEL (reference sequence). V was trimmed by 8 bases and J by 0 bases, leaving 5 bases between them. CDR3 length: 11 residues. CDR3 amino acids: CASGASYEQYF. DNA of the CDR3: TGTGCCAGCGGGGCCTCCTACGAGCAGTACTTC.

V is TRBV5-5 and J is TRBJ2-7; unclear D gene. Trimming removed 4 bases from V and 4 bases from J, with 18 bases in between. The CDR3 is 15 residues long. CDR1 is SGHKS, CDR2 YYEKEE, per germline (reference sequence). In DNA, the CDR3 is TGTGCCAGCAGCGGAAGACTCCCTCCCACATACGAGCAGTACTTC. Translating it yields CASSGRLPPTYEQYF.